This T cell receptor beta chain was found in a study of blood T cell repertoires in COVID-19. Study-level background: Material from acute and convalescent COVID-19 was sourced from the United States, Italy and Spain. PBMCs, B-cell-depleted T cells, or T cells were the source of the cDNA or gDNA that made up the material.

In the authors' methods: Cell counts per sample came from amplifying reference gene primers. Clones were read by immunoSEQ multiplex PCR, and TCRdb kept only the in-frame ones, dropping some. D and trimming were read from the DNA, whereas the V and J calls and clone size are those reported in that table. The table records 200,000 or so clones, approximately 82% of them present only once. The CDR3 loop spans 16 amino acids. Material for sequencing was peripheral blood. This sequence originates from a human donor with acute or convalescent COVID-19. The donor label of this sample is uncertain. V usage is TRBV21-1 and J usage is TRBJ2-2; TRBD2 was called by the table and not checked on the DNA. TRBV21-1 is reported as a pseudogene. CDR3 amino acids: CASSVTAAAGAGELFF. The CDR3 coding sequence is TGTGCCAGCAGCGTTACAGCGGCAGCGGGCGCCGGGGAGCTGTTTTTT.